The rows below give T cell receptor beta chains drawn from one sample of a study of cytomegalovirus exposure and HLA in healthy donors. Here immunoSEQ multiplex PCR was the method, and the copy in TCRdb shows in-frame clones only, minus some. The data contain about 130,000 clones, 74% of them singletons. Sequencing input: PBMCs. These receptors came from a man between 18 and 29 years old in good health and CMV-seropositive. Both conserved end residues are part of each CDR3. A D gene is named only where the DNA matches it firmly. Expanded clones are given a class, and other clones once, few, many or no size at all.

d_call	v_call	j_call	clone_size	cdr3_nt	cdr3_aa
TRBD2	TRBV5-6	TRBJ2-5	.	TGTGCCAGCAGCTCCCGACTAGCGGGGATCCAAGAGACCCAGTACTTC	CASSSRLAGIQETQYF
.	TRBV19	TRBJ1-1	.	TGTGCCAGTAGATACGGACAGATTACCGAAGCTTTCTTT	CASRYGQITEAFF
.	TRBV18	TRBJ1-1	.	TGTGCCAGCTCACCAAACAGCGGTCCAAACACTGAAGCTTTCTTT	CASSPNSGPNTEAFF
.	TRBV19	TRBJ1-1	.	TGTGCCAGTAGTATATACCCCGGTCAGGACACTGAAGCTTTCTTT	CASSIYPGQDTEAFF
.	TRBV4-3	TRBJ2-3	.	TGCGCCAGCAGCCAAAGAAGGAGTATGGACTTTAGCACAGATACGCAGTATTTT	CASSQRRSMDFSTDTQYF
.	TRBV5-4	TRBJ1-1	.	TGTGCCAGCAGCTTGTCTGGGGTACTGGGGGCGACTGAAGCTTTCTTT	CASSLSGVLGATEAFF
.	TRBV28	TRBJ1-4	few	TGTGCCAGCACTCTTCGGGGAAAAGAACTGTTTTTT	CASTLRGKELFF
TRBD1	TRBV30	TRBJ1-5	.	TGTGCCTGGGCTGGGACAGAAAATCAGCCCCAGCATTTT	CAWAGTENQPQHF
TRBD1	TRBV7-7	TRBJ2-3	.	TGTGCTAGCAGCTTGGCGACAGGGGGCACAGATACGCAGTATTTT	CASSLATGGTDTQYF
.	TRBV28	TRBJ2-2	few	TGTGCCAGCAGTTTAGGGGGGCGGGGGTTCACCGGGGAGCTGTTTTTT	CASSLGGRGFTGELFF
.	TRBV19	TRBJ2-1	once	TGTGCCAGTAGTTTCTCGGGAGACAGTCCCAATGAGCAGTTCTTC	CASSFSGDSPNEQFF
.	TRBV9	TRBJ2-2	few	TGTGCCAGCAGCGTCCAGTACACCGGGGAGCTGTTTTTT	CASSVQYTGELFF
TRBD1	TRBV11-2	TRBJ1-6	.	TGTGCCAGCGCCGCGGGACAGGAAAATTCACCCCTCCACTTT	CASAAGQENSPLHF
TRBD1	TRBV12-5	TRBJ2-1	few	TGTGCTAGTGGATCGGGACAGGGTAATTACAATGAGCAGTTCTTC	CASGSGQGNYNEQFF
.	TRBV6-1	TRBJ2-7	few	TGTGCCAGCAGTGACCGCTACGAGCAGTACTTC	CASSDRYEQYF
.	TRBV29-1	TRBJ2-1	.	TGCAGCGATCAGGGCCACTCCTACAATGAGCAGTTCTTC	CSDQGHSYNEQFF
TRBD2	TRBV5-1	TRBJ2-7	.	TGCGCCAGCAGCTTGTCAGCGGGGCTGTACGAGCAGTACTTC	CASSLSAGLYEQYF
.	TRBV27	TRBJ2-1	.	TGTGCCAGCAGTTTCAGTCAGGGATATGAGCAGTTCTTC	CASSFSQGYEQFF
TRBD1	TRBV27	TRBJ1-5	.	TGTGCCAGCAGTGGCACAGGGGGCGTTCAGCCCCAGCATTTT	CASSGTGGVQPQHF
.	TRBV7-6	TRBJ2-4	.	TGTGCCAGCAGCGGGGGGGCGGCCAAAAACATTCAGTACTTC	CASSGGAAKNIQYF
TRBD1	TRBV19	TRBJ1-5	few	TGTGCCAGTAGTATAAGGGGGACAGGGGGCGCCGGAAATCAGCCCCAGCATTTT	CASSIRGTGGAGNQPQHF
TRBD2	TRBV5-1	TRBJ2-1	once	TGCGCCAGCAATCCGATAGGAAGCGGGACCTCCTACAATGAGCAGTTCTTC	CASNPIGSGTSYNEQFF
.	TRBV29-1	TRBJ2-7	.	TGCAGCGCGACGAGAGGCGGGATCTCCGAGCAGTACTTC	CSATRGGISEQYF
.	TRBV30	TRBJ2-6	.	TGTGCCTGGAGTGTAAAGGGAGACATCGACTCTCCCGACTCTGGGGCCAACGTCCTGACTTTC	CAWSVKGDIDSPDSGANVLTF
TRBD2	TRBV5-4	TRBJ2-5	few	TGTGCCAGCAGCTGGGGGGGAGAAGAGACCCAGTACTTC	CASSWGGEETQYF
TRBD1	TRBV4-3	TRBJ1-2	.	TGCGCCAGCAGCCACGGACAGGGGAGCTCTGGCTACACCTTC	CASSHGQGSSGYTF
TRBD2	TRBV5-4	TRBJ2-1	.	TGTGCCAGCAGCTCAATGACTAGCGGGAATGAGCAGTTCTTC	CASSSMTSGNEQFF
.	TRBV6-1	TRBJ1-5	.	TGTGCCAGCACCAACGGGGTAGGGGGACAGCCCCAGCATTTT	CASTNGVGGQPQHF
TRBD2	TRBV4-3	TRBJ2-7	.	TGCGCCAGCAGCCAAGTTGCTAAGGGGACTACCGAGCAGTACTTC	CASSQVAKGTTEQYF
TRBD1	TRBV4-1	TRBJ2-7	.	TGCGCCAGCAGCCAAGATTTTAGGACAGGGCAAGACTACGAGCAGTACTTC	CASSQDFRTGQDYEQYF
.	TRBV27	TRBJ2-5	.	TGTGCCAGCAGTTTAACGACTAGTAACCAAGAGACCCAGTACTTC	CASSLTTSNQETQYF